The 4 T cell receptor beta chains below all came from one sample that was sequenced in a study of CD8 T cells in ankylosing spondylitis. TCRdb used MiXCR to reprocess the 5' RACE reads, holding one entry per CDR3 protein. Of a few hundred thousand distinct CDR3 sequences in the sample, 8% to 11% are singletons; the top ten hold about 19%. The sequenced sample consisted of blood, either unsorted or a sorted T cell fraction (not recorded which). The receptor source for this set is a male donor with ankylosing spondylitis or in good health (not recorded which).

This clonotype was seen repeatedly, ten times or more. The CDR3 bases are TGTGCCAGCAGCTTAGAACGGGGGGGATCAGATACGCAGTATTTT. Encoded protein: CASSLERGGSDTQYF. The J gene is TRBJ2-3, the V gene TRBV7-2; 8 positions agree with TRBD2. The CDR3 totals 15 residues. Germline trimming cut 1 base from V and 4 bases from J; bases unmatched to any gene: 4. Germline V gene sequence: CDR1 SGHTA, CDR2 FQGNSA.

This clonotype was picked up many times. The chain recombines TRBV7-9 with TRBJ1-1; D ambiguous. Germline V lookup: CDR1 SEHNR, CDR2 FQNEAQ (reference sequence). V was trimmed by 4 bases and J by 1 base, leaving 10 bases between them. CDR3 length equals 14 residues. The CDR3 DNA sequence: TGTGCCAGCAGCTCCAGGTCGGGGAACACTGAAGCTTTCTTT. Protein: CASSSRSGNTEAFF.

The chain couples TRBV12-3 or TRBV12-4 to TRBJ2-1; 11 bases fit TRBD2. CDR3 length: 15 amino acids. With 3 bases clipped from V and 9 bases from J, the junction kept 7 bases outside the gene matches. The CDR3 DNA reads TGTGCCAGCAGTTTGGGTAGCGGGGGGGCTGTTGAGCAGTTCTTC. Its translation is CASSLGSGGAVEQFF.

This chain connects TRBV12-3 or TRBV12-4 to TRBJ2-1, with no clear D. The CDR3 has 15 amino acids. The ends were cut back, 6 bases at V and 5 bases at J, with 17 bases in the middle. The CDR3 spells CASRPPGTVNNEQFF. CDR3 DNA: TGTGCCAGCAGACCCCCAGGCACAGTGAACAATGAGCAGTTCTTC.